These 19 T cell receptor beta chains came from one sample sequenced in a study of post-analysis software for immune sequencing data. Findings of the study overall: A handful of TRBV segments were significantly more frequent in patients than in controls. TRBV5-6, TRBV5-1 and TRBV20-1 were among these segments.

Included in the TCR beta cDNA libraries were unique molecular identifiers. TCRdb re-called the PCR reads through MiXCR, storing one row per CDR3 protein. The data contain some 450,000 distinct CDR3 sequences, nearly 45% of them singletons. For these TCRs, the target antigens are not known. The sequenced sample consisted of blood. The receptors here all came from a girl between 5 and 17 years old with multiple sclerosis.

Of note for this clonotype: A junction boundary mismatches the germline segment, possibly from a read error. The CDR3 is CASSQWGHFSGANILTF. In DNA, the CDR3 is TGTGCCAGCAGCCAATGGGGACACTTCTCTGGGGCCAACATCCTGACTTTC. The gene calls are TRBV14 and TRBJ2-6, with a tentative D call TRBD1 (6 bases). The length of the CDR3 is 17 residues. Germline V gene sequence: CDR1 SGHDN, CDR2 FVKESK.

This chain joins TRBV5-1 and TRBJ2-3; tentative D call: TRBD2 (5 bases). Trimming removed 4 bases from V and 2 bases from J, with 14 bases in between. Germline V CDR1 and CDR2: SGHRS, YFSETQ. The CDR3 is 15 residues long. The CDR3 DNA reads as TGCGCCAGCAGCGAAACCGGGATTCCCACAGATACGCAGTATTTT. Protein product: CASSETGIPTDTQYF.

A few counts support this clonotype. The gene calls are TRBV12-3 or TRBV12-4 and TRBJ2-1; D gene uncertain. The CDR3 has 17 amino acids. The V end was cut by 1 base, the J end by 5 bases, with 18 bases between. CDR3 residues: CASSLEVFTETNNEQFF. CDR3 nucleotides: TGTGCCAGCAGTTTAGAAGTATTCACAGAGACCAACAATGAGCAGTTCTTC.

The genes are TRBV6-1 and TRBJ2-1; D is tentatively TRBD1 or TRBD2 (5 bases each). Germline V gives CDR1 MNHNS, CDR2 SASEGT. CDR3 length: 15 residues. Trimming removed 4 bases from V and 3 bases from J, with 13 bases in between. DNA for the CDR3: TGTGCCAGCAGTGGCCGGGACCATCTCTACAATGAGCAGTTCTTC. Protein product: CASSGRDHLYNEQFF.

The chain recombines TRBV7-2 with TRBJ2-1; 8 nucleotides align to TRBD1. CDR1 is SGHTA and CDR2 is FQGNSA in the germline V gene. V was pared by 1 base and J by 6 bases, with 2 bases of the junction left unmatched. The CDR3 extends over 14 amino acids. This CDR3 is CASSLDTGGNEQFF. CDR3 DNA sequence: TGTGCCAGCAGCTTAGACACAGGGGGCAATGAGCAGTTCTTC.

This chain connects TRBV28 to TRBJ1-4; possible D gene TRBD1, 6 bases. CDR1 is MDHEN, CDR2 SYDVKM, per germline. V lost 6 bases to trimming and J lost 8 bases, with 19 bases between them. This CDR3 spans 15 amino acids. This CDR3 is CASSQGDIYTEKLFF. In nucleotides, the CDR3 is TGTGCCAGCAGCCAAGGGGACATCTACACCGAAAAACTGTTTTTT.

The sample holds a few counts of this clonotype. The CDR3 spells CSARDRGYKAGRNGETQYF. The CDR3 bases are TGCAGTGCTAGAGATCGAGGGTACAAGGCAGGGAGAAATGGAGAGACCCAGTACTTC. The rearrangement links TRBV20-1 to TRBJ2-5, with D perhaps TRBD1 or TRBD2 (5 bases each). Germline CDR1 reads DFQATT; CDR2 reads SNEGSKA (reference sequence). The CDR3 sequence is 19 residues long. Trimming removed 0 bases from V and 4 bases from J, with 27 bases in between.

The J gene is TRBJ2-7, the V gene TRBV4-3, with D unclear. Germline CDR1 and CDR2: LGHNA and YSLEER. V was cut by 0 bases and J by 7 bases, with 10 bases left in between. The length of the CDR3 is 13 residues. The CDR3 DNA reads TGCGCCAGCAGCCAAGATCAAGCGACAGAGCAGTACTTC. Its protein product is CASSQDQATEQYF.

This clonotype was observed a handful of times. The chain recombines TRBV6-2 or TRBV6-3 with TRBJ1-5; TRBD1 matches 7 bases. Germline V lookup: CDR1 MNHEY, CDR2 SVGEGT. This CDR3 is built from 14 residues. V shed 6 bases and J 7 bases; nucleotides not matched to a gene: 9. The CDR3: CASRKDRVGQPQHF. CDR3 sequence (DNA): TGTGCCAGCAGGAAAGACAGGGTAGGCCAGCCCCAGCATTTT.

V usage is TRBV7-2 and J usage is TRBJ2-7; 9 nucleotides align to TRBD1. CDR1 SGHTA and CDR2 FQGNSA come from the germline V gene. The V gene end was trimmed by 5 bases and the J gene end by 7 bases; junction bases not matched to a gene: 12. This CDR3 is 15 amino acids long. The DNA for the CDR3 is TGTGCCAGCAGCGCATGGGACAGGGCTCCTGGAGAGCAGTACTTC. Protein: CASSAWDRAPGEQYF.

The chain links TRBV29-1 to TRBJ1-5; D is perhaps TRBD1 (5 bases). The germline CDR1 and CDR2 sequences are SQVTM and ANQGSEA. V dropped 4 bases and J dropped 2 bases, with 9 bases sitting between them. This CDR3 region has 13 residues. The CDR3 here is CSVGGFGNQPQHF. The CDR3 DNA follows: TGCAGCGTTGGGGGGTTTGGCAATCAGCCCCAGCATTTT.

V and J are TRBV6-5 and TRBJ2-7, with 9 bases that match TRBD1. Unmatched junction bases numbered 15, after V lost 2 bases and J lost 4 bases. Germline loops: CDR1 MNHEY, CDR2 SVGAGI. This CDR3 has 18 residues. This CDR3 reads CASSYAPPWGQGLYEQYF. The CDR3 DNA follows: TGTGCCAGCAGTTACGCTCCACCGTGGGGACAGGGACTGTACGAGCAGTACTTC.

The chain uses TRBV6-5 and TRBJ1-4; tentative D call: TRBD1 (6 bases). The V gene lost 3 bases and the J gene lost 8 bases, with 13 bases spanning the gap. CDR3 length: 14 residues. Germline CDR1 is MNHEY and CDR2 is SVGAGI. CDR3: CASSYQGRGEKLFF. The CDR3 bases are TGTGCCAGCAGTTATCAGGGGCGGGGGGAAAAACTGTTTTTT.

The J gene is TRBJ2-5, the V gene TRBV11-3; D remains ambiguous. CDR1 is SGHNT and CDR2 is YENEEA in the germline V gene. This CDR3 comprises 14 residues. The germline V and J ends were trimmed by 0 bases and 5 bases, with 10 bases remaining between them. CDR3 nucleotide sequence: TGTGCCAGCAGCTTAGATTTATCCTCGGAGACCCAGTACTTC. Protein sequence: CASSLDLSSETQYF.

Concerning this clonotype: Mismatch with germline at one junction end may stem from a read error. V is TRBV4-1 and J is TRBJ1-1; D not certain. Germline values: CDR1 MGHRA, CDR2 YSYEKL. This CDR3 region has 15 residues. CDR3 nucleotide sequence: TGCGCCAGCAGCCACGAGGGAAGCGTGGGCACTGAGGCTTTCTTT. Translation gives CASSHEGSVGTEAFF.

This chain connects TRBV29-1 to TRBJ2-1; a weak D match, TRBD2 (6 bases). The ends were cut back, 0 bases at V and 6 bases at J, with 15 bases in the middle. Germline-derived CDR1 and CDR2 are SQVTM and ANQGSEA. CDR3 size: 15 residues. The CDR3, as DNA: TGCAGCGTTGAAGAGTTTGCTAGCGAGACCAATGAGCAGTTCTTC. Encoded protein: CSVEEFASETNEQFF.

V gene TRBV27 combines with J gene TRBJ2-3, with a tentative D call TRBD2 (6 bases). Trimming cost V 2 bases and J 5 bases, with 8 bases left between them. Germline V gives CDR1 MNHEY, CDR2 SMNVEV (reference sequence). This CDR3 is built from 13 residues. The CDR3 DNA follows: TGTGCCAGCAGTTTACCGGGAGAAGATACGCAGTATTTT. This encodes CASSLPGEDTQYF.

This clonotype was observed a handful of times. This rearrangement joins TRBV5-1 to TRBJ2-3; D perhaps matches TRBD1 (5 bases). This CDR3 is 14 amino acids long. V gave up 0 bases and J gave up 5 bases, with 10 bases separating them. Germline V gene data show CDR1 as SGHRS and CDR2 as YFSETQ. This chain's CDR3 is CASSLADRGDTQYF. In DNA, the CDR3 is TGCGCCAGCAGCTTGGCCGACAGAGGAGATACGCAGTATTTT.

The CDR3 DNA reads TGTGCCAGCAGTTTAGCCCCAGGGGATGTGAATGAGCAGTTCTTC. Translation: CASSLAPGDVNEQFF. The chain couples TRBV12-3 or TRBV12-4 to TRBJ2-1, with D tentatively TRBD1 (6 bases). This CDR3 comprises 15 residues. V lost 0 bases to trimming and J lost 7 bases, with 13 bases between them.